Below, 3 T cell receptor beta chains from the same sample are listed, as sequenced in a study of T cell repertoires in cytomegalovirus infection. Each CDR3 protein is one row after TCRdb ran MiXCR on the reads. This sample yields 680,000 or so distinct CDR3 sequences, of which roughly 30% are seen a single time; roughly 18% belongs to the top ten. Their antigens remain unidentified. Source: cultured PBMCs, taken from culture after CMV antigen stimulation. The receptors derive from a human donor in good health (CMV status not recorded). Some clones in this sample may be carry-over from other donors' samples.

The V call is TRBV7-9, the J call TRBJ1-2; 7 bases map to TRBD1. The CDR3 consists of 14 residues. V lost 4 bases, J lost 12 bases, and 14 bases stayed unmatched. Germline V CDR1 and CDR2: SEHNR, FQNEAQ (reference sequence). This chain's CDR3 is CASSSYKGQSANTF. For the CDR3, the DNA is TGTGCCAGCAGCTCTTATAAGGGACAGTCGGCTAACACCTTC. The complete variable domain, with remaining parts taken from reference TRBV7-9 and TRBJ1-2, reads DTGVSQNPRHKITKRGQNVTFRCDPISEHNRLYWYRQTLGQGPEFLTYFQNEAQLEKSRLLSDRFSAERPKGSFSTLEIQRTEQGDSAMYLCASSSYKGQSANTFGSGTRLTVV.

CDR3 DNA sequence: TGTGCCAGCAGCGCCCCCGTACAGGGTTTCACAGATACGCAGTATTTT. Its protein product is CASSAPVQGFTDTQYF. The chain recombines TRBV7-9 with TRBJ2-3; a possible D gene is TRBD1 (6 bases). Germline-derived CDR1 and CDR2 are SEHNR and FQNEAQ (reference sequence). The length of the CDR3 is 16 residues. Deletions cut 5 bases from V and 2 bases from J, with 17 bases between.

This rearrangement joins TRBV2 to TRBJ2-5; D gene ambiguous. The CDR3 extends over 11 amino acids. Germline V CDR1 and CDR2: SNHLY, FYNNEI. Trimming removed 8 bases from V and 5 bases from J, with 9 bases in between. As DNA, the CDR3 is TGTGCCAGCTGTGGATACGAGACCCAGTACTTC. The encoded protein is CASCGYETQYF.